This T cell receptor (beta chain) comes out of a study of identifying expanded T cells in peripheral blood. General observations from the study: Two-week clone count variance significantly increased as total template count grew. Technical replicates showed around 1.3 changed clones; two weeks about 16; four weeks 19.

Method: immunoSEQ multiplex PCR; TCRdb's copy keeps in-frame clones and lacks some. This sample has around 56,000 clones, with over 80% found just once. Healthy donors had no documented immune events, such as infections, while sampled. Notes on this clone: Its target is not known.

The ends were cut back, 2 bases at V and 2 bases at J, with 10 bases in the middle. CDR3 length equals 14 residues. Germline lookup yields CDR1 SGHRS and CDR2 YFSETQ. Sample: blood. This TCR came from a person aged 18 to 75 in good health. V and J are TRBV5-1 and TRBJ2-5, with D unresolved. This chain's CDR3 is CASSLIGVQETQYF. The CDR3 region has the DNA TGCGCCAGCAGCTTAATTGGGGTACAAGAGACCCAGTACTTC.